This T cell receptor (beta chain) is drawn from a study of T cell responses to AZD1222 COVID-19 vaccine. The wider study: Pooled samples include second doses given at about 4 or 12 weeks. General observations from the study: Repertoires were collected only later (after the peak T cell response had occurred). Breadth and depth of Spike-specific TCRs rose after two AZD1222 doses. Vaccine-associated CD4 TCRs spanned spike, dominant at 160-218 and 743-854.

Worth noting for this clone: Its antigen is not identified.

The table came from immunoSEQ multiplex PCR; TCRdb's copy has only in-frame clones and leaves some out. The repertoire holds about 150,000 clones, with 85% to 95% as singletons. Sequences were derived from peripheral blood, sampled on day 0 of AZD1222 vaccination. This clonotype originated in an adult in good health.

The CDR3 DNA reads TGTGCCAGCAGTTCACCGGGACAGGGAAACACCATATATTTT. It yields the protein CASSSPGQGNTIYF. This chain connects TRBV6-5 to TRBJ1-3; 7 nucleotides align to TRBD1. The V gene's germline CDR1 is MNHEY and CDR2 SVGAGI. V was pared by 4 bases and J by 4 bases, with 4 bases of the junction left unmatched. The CDR3 is made up of 14 amino acids.